Shown below are 5 T cell receptor beta chains from a single sample sequenced in a study of blood T cells in healthy people across ages. Primed by a sample-barcoded 5' primer and a J-beta primer mix, a second PCR proceeded for about 6 to 11 cycles. TCRdb independently ran MiXCR on the 5' RACE reads; one entry per CDR3 protein. The sample carries around 1,500,000 distinct CDR3 sequences, 40% to 50% recorded once. The sample comprised blood. These TCRs come from a woman between 18 and 29 years old in good health.

The chain couples TRBV6-6 to TRBJ1-2; TRBD1 might be the D (5 bases). Germline CDR1 reads MNHNY; CDR2 reads SVGAGI (reference sequence). The CDR3 contains 14 residues. Trimming shortened V by 4 bases and J by 3 bases, and 12 bases separated the two germline ends. CDR3 nucleotide sequence: TGTGCCAGCAGTTCCCGGGGGTGGTACTATGGCTACACCTTC. Its translation: CASSSRGWYYGYTF.

This chain connects TRBV4-1 to TRBJ2-2, with 10 bases aligning to TRBD1. This CDR3 spans 16 amino acids. Germline lookup yields CDR1 MGHRA and CDR2 YSYEKL. Unmatched junction bases numbered 8, after V lost 3 bases and J lost 7 bases. This CDR3 is CASSHRDRGHDGELFF. CDR3 nucleotide sequence: TGCGCCAGCAGCCACCGGGACAGGGGACATGACGGGGAGCTGTTTTTT.

V and J are TRBV20-1 and TRBJ2-7; TRBD1 might be the D (5 bases). Germline loops: CDR1 DFQATT, CDR2 SNEGSKA (reference sequence). The CDR3 totals 12 residues. V shed 5 bases and J shed 1 base, with 9 bases lying between them. The chain's CDR3 is CSASDTSYEQYF. The CDR3 DNA follows: TGCAGTGCTTCGGACACATCCTACGAGCAGTACTTC.

The chain carries TRBV29-1 and TRBJ2-1, with 10 bases that match TRBD2. The ends lost 7 bases at V and 9 bases at J; junction bases unmatched: 9. This CDR3 contains 13 residues. The germline V gene encodes CDR1 SQVTM and CDR2 ANQGSEA. CDR3 sequence (DNA): TGCAGCGCCATAATAGCGGGGGGCCGTGAGCAGTTCTTC. Translating it yields CSAIIAGGREQFF.

This sequence joins TRBV9 and TRBJ2-3, with D perhaps TRBD2 (5 bases). Per the germline V gene, CDR1 is SGDLS and CDR2 is YYNGEE. Trimming took off 0 bases at V and 6 bases at J, with 11 bases between the two ends. The CDR3 covers 14 residues. CDR3 bases: TGTGCCAGCAGCGTAGATCCGGGGTTGGATACGCAGTATTTT. It encodes CASSVDPGLDTQYF.